This T cell receptor beta chain was identified in a study of T cell repertoires in cytomegalovirus infection. About the research overall: Carrying CMV and the relevant HLA type showed in public TCR beta signatures.

CDR1 SGHVS and CDR2 FNYEAQ come from the germline V gene. Trimming at V came to 1 base and at J to 5 bases, leaving 11 bases not matched to a gene. The CDR3 contains 18 residues. There are many counts of this clonotype. Its specificity is unknown. In TCRdb, the reads were re-called with MiXCR into one record per CDR3 protein. In the table there are about 310,000 distinct CDR3 sequences, about 25% of which are singletons. This TCR came from a human donor in good health (CMV status not recorded). Some clones in this sample may be carry-over from other donors' samples. Sequenced material: cultured PBMCs, taken from culture after CMV antigen stimulation. This chain connects TRBV7-6 to TRBJ2-1; 10 bases match TRBD2. CDR3 protein: CASSLGTGPSGSHNEQFF. CDR3 in DNA: TGTGCCAGCAGCTTAGGTACGGGGCCTAGCGGGAGTCACAATGAGCAGTTCTTC.